What follows describes a single TCR beta chain. Its antigen is as yet unknown. The data were taken from a study of persistence of HIV-infected CD4 T cells. The study's findings and limits: Compared with CD3/CD28-stimulated cells, CMV- and Gag-responding cells showed lower TCRbeta richness.

CDR3 length equals 12 residues. Looked up from germline, CDR1 is LGHDT and CDR2 is YNNKEL (reference sequence). Trimming stripped 7 bases from V and 0 bases from J, with 7 bases between. This was the immunoSEQ version 4 assay in survey mode. Method: immunoSEQ multiplex PCR; TCRdb's copy keeps in-frame clones and lacks some. Of more than 35,000 clones in the sample, about 89% were seen once. Cells were stimulated nonspecifically with anti-CD3/anti-CD28 magnetic beads. Sorting selected CD4+ T cells upregulating both CD40 ligand and CD69. The chain employs TRBV3-1 (or the pseudogene TRBV3-2) and TRBJ2-7; D uncertain. The material was CD4+ T cells sorted from PBMCs after approximately 19-hour stimulation, obtained from a patient who received antiretroviral therapy. This receptor was taken from an adult man with HIV who was CMV-seropositive. The CDR3: CASMGSSYEQYF. CDR3 nucleotides: TGTGCCAGCATGGGGTCCTCCTACGAGCAGTACTTC.